One and the same sample provided the 22 T cell receptor beta chains below, sequenced in a study of CD4 T cells in relation to SARS-CoV-2 and coronaviruses. TCRdb's table, derived via immunoSEQ multiplex PCR, lists solely in-frame clones and lacks some. The repertoire holds approximately 50,000 clones, with approximately 90% as singletons. The material sequenced was naive CD4+ T cells from PBMCs. As for subset: naive CD4+ T cells isolated by negative enrichment. These receptors originate from an adult with COVID-19.

The CDR3 reads CASSLTGGSGYEQYF. The CDR3 nucleotides read TGTGCCAGCAGCTTAACCGGCGGGAGTGGATACGAGCAGTACTTC. The chain couples TRBV7-2 to TRBJ2-7; 7 nucleotides match TRBD2. This CDR3 is built from 15 residues. The junction had 8 bases not matched to a gene; V was cut back by 2 bases and J by 4 bases. CDR1 is SGHTA, CDR2 FQGNSA, per germline. Filled out from reference TRBV7-2 and TRBJ2-7, the complete variable domain reads GAGVSQSPSNKVTEKGKDVELRCDPISGHTALYWYRQSLGQGLEFLIYFQGNSAPDKSGLPSDRFSAERTGGSVSTLTIQRTQQEDSAVYLCASSLTGGSGYEQYFGPGTRLTVT.

The chain carries TRBV5-4 and TRBJ2-5, with 8 bases matching TRBD2. CDR3 size: 15 residues. With V trimmed by 4 bases and J by 2 bases, 7 bases remained unmatched. Germline V gene sequence: CDR1 SGHNT, CDR2 YYREEE (reference sequence). CDR3 coding DNA: TGTGCCAGCAGCATACCGGGGACTAGTCAAGAGACCCAGTACTTC. Encoded protein: CASSIPGTSQETQYF.

This clone was counted a single time. This chain joins TRBV19 and TRBJ2-7; 8 bases agree with TRBD1. Losses at the gene ends were 5 bases for V and 0 bases for J; bases not matched to a gene: 6. In germline, CDR1 is LNHDA, CDR2 SQIVND (reference sequence). The CDR3 is 15 residues long. The CDR3 nucleotides are TGTGCCAGTAGTGCAAACAGGGGGAGCTCCTACGAGCAGTACTTC. Encoded protein: CASSANRGSSYEQYF.

The V and J genes are TRBV27 and TRBJ2-7; either TRBD1 or TRBD2 may supply D (5 bases each). With 3 bases removed from V and 2 bases from J, the gap between germline ends came to 14 bases. The CDR3 totals 15 residues. CDR1 and CDR2 (germline): MNHEY, SMNVEV (reference sequence). CDR3 bases: TGTGCCAGCAGTTTTGGGAGAGGGGTCCCCTACGAGCAGTACTTC. Protein product: CASSFGRGVPYEQYF.

The rearrangement uses TRBV19 and TRBJ2-2; D ambiguous. The germline gives CDR1 LNHDA, CDR2 SQIVND (reference sequence). The CDR3 runs 14 residues. Trimming shortened V by 6 bases and J by 5 bases, and 13 bases separated the two germline ends. The CDR3 region is CASRISQGTGELFF. DNA for the CDR3: TGTGCCAGTAGGATATCTCAAGGGACCGGGGAGCTGTTTTTT.

The genes are TRBV28 and TRBJ1-3; D is perhaps TRBD1 (5 bases). Germline CDR1 is MDHEN and CDR2 is SYDVKM. V dropped 6 bases and J dropped 0 bases, with 15 bases sitting between them. The CDR3 consists of 16 residues. The CDR3 DNA follows: TGTGCCAGCAGGGGACGGAGCCCTAACTCTGGAAACACCATATATTTT. Its translation is CASRGRSPNSGNTIYF.

V gene TRBV5-1 combines with J gene TRBJ2-7, with D perhaps matching TRBD1 or TRBD2 (6 bases each). Trimming took 0 bases from V and 5 from J, leaving 12 bases between them. Germline V gene sequence: CDR1 SGHRS, CDR2 YFSETQ. This CDR3 spans 14 amino acids. This CDR3 is CASSLGGTSNEQYF. The CDR3 DNA reads TGCGCCAGCAGCTTGGGCGGGACATCGAACGAGCAGTACTTC. The full variable domain, rest sourced from reference TRBV5-1 and TRBJ2-7, is KAGVTQTPRYLIKTRGQQVTLSCSPISGHRSVSWYQQTPGQGLQFLFEYFSETQRNKGNFPGRFSGRQFSNSRSEMNVSTLELGDSALYLCASSLGGTSNEQYFGPGTRLTVT.

V and J are TRBV5-5 and TRBJ2-3; tentative D call: TRBD1 (5 bases). This CDR3 is built from 15 residues. The germline V gene has CDR1 SGHKS and CDR2 YYEKEE (reference sequence). Between the trimmed V and J ends, which lost 3 bases and 4 bases, there was a span of 15 bases. CDR3 sequence: CASSSGLGVPDTQYF. DNA for the CDR3: TGTGCCAGCAGCTCAGGGCTCGGAGTCCCAGATACGCAGTATTTT.

J is TRBJ2-3 and V is TRBV5-4; no clear D. The CDR3 is 13 amino acids. Germline CDR1 SGHNT, CDR2 YYREEE (reference sequence). The ends were cut back, 4 bases at V and 3 bases at J, with 9 bases in the middle. Here the CDR3 reads CASSLPGTDTQYF. As DNA, the CDR3 is TGTGCCAGCAGCCTCCCTGGGACAGATACGCAGTATTTT.

The chain joins TRBV19 to TRBJ2-1; possibly TRBD1 for D (6 bases). Trimming took 6 bases from V and 7 from J, leaving 10 bases between them. The CDR3 runs to 12 residues. In germline, CDR1 is LNHDA, CDR2 SQIVND (reference sequence). The CDR3 spells CASSRDRNEQFF. As DNA, the CDR3 is TGTGCCAGTAGCCGAGACAGGAATGAGCAGTTCTTC.

The CDR3 sequence: CAGLGGGATPRRRELFF. DNA of the CDR3: TGTGCCGGCCTGGGGGGTGGGGCCACACCGCGTCGCCGGGAGCTGTTTTTT. The rearrangement joins TRBV30 to TRBJ2-2, with TRBD2 as a possible D gene (6 bases). Germline assignment: CDR1 GTSNPN and CDR2 SVGIG (reference sequence). V shed 8 bases and J shed 9 bases, with 31 bases lying between them. The CDR3 has 17 amino acids.

This sequence joins TRBV6-2 or TRBV6-3 and TRBJ2-7; possibly TRBD1 or TRBD2 for D (5 bases each). This CDR3 comprises 16 residues. CDR1 is MNHEY, CDR2 SVGEGT, per germline. V gave up 4 bases and J gave up 6 bases, with 22 bases separating them. The CDR3 DNA reads as TGTGCCAGCAGTTTCGTGGGGGTGATAACAACGGGCGAGCAGTACTTC. It yields the protein CASSFVGVITTGEQYF.

CDR3 loop: CAISAATAGNQPQHF. The CDR3 nucleotides read TGTGCCATCAGCGCCGCGACAGCGGGCAATCAGCCCCAGCATTTT. The chain is built from TRBV10-3 and TRBJ1-5; possibly TRBD1 for D (5 bases). The V gene's germline CDR1 is ENHRY and CDR2 SYGVKD. V lost 6 bases and J lost 2, with 14 bases in between. The length of the CDR3 is 15 residues.

In this sample, this clone turned up a few times. The CDR3 sequence is CASGQSLAGVYEQYF. The DNA of the CDR3 is TGTGCCAGCGGACAGTCACTAGCGGGAGTTTACGAGCAGTACTTC. This rearrangement joins TRBV28 to TRBJ2-7, with 11 bases aligning to TRBD2. The CDR3 loop spans 15 amino acids. Per germline, CDR1 MDHEN and CDR2 SYDVKM. V trimming: 8 bases; J trimming: 4 bases; junction bases outside the gene matches: 10. Based on the CDR3 plus reference TRBV28 and TRBJ2-7, the full variable domain is DVKVTQSSRYLVKRTGEKVFLECVQDMDHENMFWYRQDPGLGLRLIYFSYDVKMKEKGDIPEGYSVSREKKERFSLILESASTNQTSMYLCASGQSLAGVYEQYFGPGTRLTVT.

The chain combines TRBV30 with TRBJ1-4; TRBD1 agrees at 10 bases. The CDR3 loop spans 13 amino acids. With 6 bases clipped from V and 8 bases from J, the junction kept 6 bases outside the gene matches. Looked up from germline, CDR1 is GTSNPN and CDR2 is SVGIG (reference sequence). This chain's CDR3 is CACPGQGWEKLFF. CDR3 coding DNA: TGTGCCTGTCCGGGACAGGGGTGGGAAAAACTGTTTTTT.

V is TRBV10-3 and J is TRBJ2-7; possibly TRBD1 for D (6 bases). CDR3 length equals 15 residues. V was trimmed by 0 bases and J by 1 base, leaving 10 bases between them. Per the germline V gene, CDR1 is ENHRY and CDR2 is SYGVKD. CDR3 DNA: TGTGCCATCAGTGAGTCAGCGACAGGTTCCTACGAGCAGTACTTC. It codes for CAISESATGSYEQYF.

This chain uses TRBV29-1 with TRBJ1-1, with a tentative D call TRBD1 (6 bases). The CDR3 is 12 amino acids. Trimming took off 7 bases at V and 6 bases at J, with 15 bases between the two ends. Germline CDR1 reads SQVTM; CDR2 reads ANQGSEA. The CDR3 is CSATGSDSEAFF. CDR3 nucleotides: TGCAGCGCTACAGGGTCAGACTCTGAAGCTTTCTTT.

In its sample, this clone was seen once. The chain joins TRBV6-2 or TRBV6-3 to TRBJ1-5; weak D call: TRBD1 (5 bases). CDR1 and CDR2 from the germline V gene are MNHEY and SVGEGT. Deletions cut 5 bases from V and 3 bases from J, with 14 bases between. The CDR3 has 15 amino acids. The CDR3 coding sequence is TGTGCCAGCAGTCTAATCCAGGGAATCAATCAGCCCCAGCATTTT. Amino acid sequence: CASSLIQGINQPQHF.

The chain links TRBV5-1 to TRBJ2-3, with D perhaps TRBD2 (7 bases). The CDR3 runs 16 residues. Germline CDR1 reads SGHRS; CDR2 reads YFSETQ. The germline V and J ends were trimmed by 1 base and 1 base, with 13 bases remaining between them. CDR3 loop: CASSLRRGRGTDTQYF. CDR3 DNA: TGCGCCAGCAGCTTGAGGCGGGGGCGCGGCACAGATACGCAGTATTTT.

The rearrangement uses TRBV6-5 and TRBJ1-3; D may be TRBD1 (5 bases). The ends were cut back, 10 bases at V and 5 bases at J, with 12 bases in the middle. This CDR3 contains 12 residues. The germline V gene encodes CDR1 MNHEY and CDR2 SVGAGI. This chain's CDR3 is CATRAGRNTIYF. The CDR3 DNA is TGTGCCACGAGGGCAGGGAGAAACACCATATATTTT.

The chain has TRBV5-4 and TRBJ2-5; 14 bases map to TRBD2. The length of the CDR3 is 16 residues. V gave up 4 bases and J gave up 4 bases; unmatched junction bases: 6. CDR1 and CDR2 (germline): SGHNT, YYREEE (reference sequence). The CDR3 loop reads CASSRGTSGSRETQYF. CDR3 coding DNA: TGTGCCAGCAGCCGAGGGACTAGCGGGAGCCGAGAGACCCAGTACTTC.

This clone has more than one count but fewer than ten. V is TRBV4-2 and J is TRBJ2-7; 7 bases are a match to TRBD2. Germline V CDR1 and CDR2: LGHNA, YNFKEQ. The CDR3 spans 16 residues. Trimming took 0 bases from V and 2 from J; bases not matched to a gene: 7. CDR3 sequence reads: CASSQDGSGTPYEQYF. The CDR3 DNA sequence: TGTGCCAGCAGCCAAGATGGGAGCGGGACCCCCTACGAGCAGTACTTC.